The next 24 T cell receptor beta chains were all read from a single sample in a study of shared clonotypes between healthy human individuals. Clones were sequenced by immunoSEQ multiplex PCR, and TCRdb holds only the in-frame ones, with some missing. Counted here are around 2,000,000 clones, about 95% occurring once; the ten biggest clones make up roughly 1%. Naive CD8 cells were CD45RO-negative, positively selected for CCR7, excluding terminally differentiated effector memory CD45RA+ cells. The sample was naive CD8+ T cells sorted from blood. These receptors came from a man aged 18 to 30 in good health.

The chain links TRBV6-1 to TRBJ2-3; 9 nucleotides line up with TRBD1. Germline CDR1 MNHNS, CDR2 SASEGT. The length of the CDR3 is 18 residues. V gave up 4 bases and J gave up 1 base; unmatched junction bases: 12. CDR3 in DNA: TGTGCCAGCAGTGGGACCCGTCCTTGGGACAGGGGCACAGATACGCAGTATTTT. Protein: CASSGTRPWDRGTDTQYF.

CDR3 loop: CASSEDGGLSQPQHF. CDR3 nucleotides: TGTGCCAGCAGTGAAGATGGGGGGTTAAGTCAGCCCCAGCATTTT. V and J are TRBV2 and TRBJ1-5, with D possibly matching TRBD1 (5 bases). The CDR3 consists of 15 residues. Per the germline V gene, CDR1 is SNHLY and CDR2 is FYNNEI. V gave up 1 base and J gave up 6 bases, with 13 bases separating them.

This clone occurred once. The chain links TRBV7-9 to TRBJ2-5, with 9 bases aligning to TRBD1. V lost 7 bases, J lost 0 bases, and 6 bases stayed unmatched. Germline V lookup: CDR1 SEHNR, CDR2 FQNEAQ (reference sequence). This CDR3 has 15 amino acids. The CDR3 region is CASNHGDRDQETQYF. CDR3 nucleotides: TGTGCCAGCAACCATGGGGACAGGGACCAAGAGACCCAGTACTTC. The full variable domain, in which reference TRBV7-9 and TRBJ2-5 provide the parts outside the CDR3, is DTGVSQNPRHKITKRGQNVTFRCDPISEHNRLYWYRQTLGQGPEFLTYFQNEAQLEKSRLLSDRFSAERPKGSFSTLEIQRTEQGDSAMYLCASNHGDRDQETQYFGPGTRLLVL.

This clone was counted once. As DNA, the CDR3 is TGTGCCAGCAGCTCTACAGGGGATTATAGCAATCAGCCCCAGCATTTT. Its translation is CASSSTGDYSNQPQHF. The V and J genes are TRBV7-9 and TRBJ1-5, with 7 bases that match TRBD1. This CDR3 contains 16 residues. Germline trimming cut 4 bases from V and 0 bases from J; bases unmatched to any gene: 6. Per germline, CDR1 SEHNR and CDR2 FQNEAQ (reference sequence).

This clone has only one observation. Within the sample, other DNA sequences also encode this same CDR3. The chain carries TRBV10-2 and TRBJ1-1; D call uncertain. Germline V gene sequence: CDR1 WSHSY, CDR2 SAAADI. Between the trimmed V and J ends, which lost 0 bases and 5 bases, there was a span of 4 bases. CDR3 length: 12 amino acids. The CDR3 coding sequence is TGCGCCAGCAGTGAGTCTTATACTGAAGCTTTCTTT. The encoded protein is CASSESYTEAFF.

This clone was counted once. The chain is built from TRBV9 and TRBJ2-5; tentatively, D is TRBD1 (5 bases). The CDR3 consists of 14 residues. The V and J ends lost 0 bases and 5 bases respectively, with 11 bases between them. Germline V gives CDR1 SGDLS, CDR2 YYNGEE. In nucleotides, the CDR3 is TGTGCCAGCAGCGTAGAAGGGGCTCATGAGACCCAGTACTTC. This encodes CASSVEGAHETQYF.

This sequence joins TRBV5-4 and TRBJ2-1; TRBD1 matches at 9 bases. The trim removed 4 bases at V and 10 bases at J, leaving 9 bases unmatched. CDR3 length: 14 residues. Germline V CDR1 and CDR2: SGHNT, YYREEE (reference sequence). The CDR3, as DNA: TGTGCCAGCAGCCGGGACAGGGAATTCGAGGAGCAGTTCTTC. Translation gives CASSRDREFEEQFF. Combining the CDR3 with reference TRBV5-4 and TRBJ2-1 gives the whole variable domain ETGVTQSPTHLIKTRGQQVTLRCSSQSGHNTVSWYQQALGQGPQFIFQYYREEENGRGNFPPRFSGLQFPNYSSELNVNALELDDSALYLCASSRDREFEEQFFGPGTRLTVL.

This clone appeared a single time. This sequence joins TRBV7-3 and TRBJ2-7; possibly TRBD1 for D (6 bases). CDR3 length equals 13 residues. CDR1 and CDR2 from the germline V gene are SGHTA and FQGTGA. The ends were cut back, 5 bases at V and 4 bases at J, with 12 bases in the middle. The CDR3 is CASSEQGGYEQYF. The CDR3 bases are TGTGCCAGCAGCGAACAAGGGGGATACGAGCAGTACTTC.

The chain carries TRBV9 and TRBJ1-1; D not certain. V lost 0 bases to trimming and J lost 1 base, with 10 bases between them. The CDR3 extends over 15 amino acids. Germline V lookup: CDR1 SGDLS, CDR2 YYNGEE. The CDR3 sequence is CASSVGSAGNTEAFF. CDR3 coding DNA: TGTGCCAGCAGCGTAGGCAGTGCCGGGAACACTGAAGCTTTCTTT.

This chain uses TRBV7-8 with TRBJ2-3, with D unresolved. V lost 2 bases and J 6 bases, leaving 9 bases between the germline ends. The CDR3 is 13 amino acids. The V gene's germline CDR1 is SGHVS and CDR2 FQNEAQ. CDR3 amino acids: CASSLSGFDTQYF. DNA for the CDR3: TGTGCCAGCAGCTTATCCGGATTCGATACGCAGTATTTT. The full variable domain, its missing parts supplied by reference TRBV7-8 and TRBJ2-3, is GAGVSQSPRYKVAKRGQDVALRCDPISGHVSLFWYQQALGQGPEFLTYFQNEAQLDKSGLPSDRFFAERPEGSVSTLKIQRTQQEDSAVYLCASSLSGFDTQYFGPGTRLTVL.

The J gene is TRBJ2-2, the V gene TRBV4-3, with 7 positions matching TRBD1. Per the germline V gene, CDR1 is LGHNA and CDR2 is YSLEER. V was pared by 3 bases and J by 4 bases, with 11 bases of the junction left unmatched. CDR3 length equals 17 residues. The CDR3 loop is CASSQRGRGSGTGELFF. The CDR3 bases are TGCGCCAGCAGCCAGAGGGGCAGGGGGAGTGGCACCGGGGAGCTGTTTTTT.

Of note for this clone: This sample also contains other DNA sequences that code for the same CDR3. V usage is TRBV28 and J usage is TRBJ2-5, with D perhaps being TRBD1 or TRBD2 (5 bases each). Germline assignment: CDR1 MDHEN and CDR2 SYDVKM. The CDR3 has 13 amino acids. V was cut by 2 bases and J by 3 bases, with 7 bases left in between. CDR3 amino acids: CASSLRGEETQYF. CDR3 bases: TGTGCCAGCAGTTTAAGAGGGGAAGAGACCCAGTACTTC.

The chain couples TRBV6-4 to TRBJ1-6, with D uncertain. The CDR3 runs to 13 residues. Germline-derived CDR1 and CDR2 are MRHNA and SNTAGT. Trimming left V 3 bases short and J 8 bases short, with 8 bases between. The CDR3 DNA reads as TGTGCCAGCAGTGAATCGGCCTATTCACCCCTCCACTTT. It yields the protein CASSESAYSPLHF.

The chain couples TRBV27 to TRBJ2-5, with D uncertain. V gave up 3 bases and J gave up 0 bases, with 8 bases separating them. Germline loops: CDR1 MNHEY, CDR2 SMNVEV (reference sequence). This CDR3 comprises 14 residues. The CDR3 protein is CASSFDGYQETQYF. CDR3 sequence (DNA): TGTGCCAGCAGTTTTGATGGGTACCAAGAGACCCAGTACTTC.

The rearrangement links TRBV6-5 to TRBJ2-7, with 7 bases identical to TRBD2. J gave up 5 bases and V 3 bases, and 7 bases lay outside the gene matches. This CDR3 spans 14 amino acids. CDR1 is MNHEY and CDR2 is SVGAGI in the germline V gene. For the CDR3, the DNA is TGTGCCAGCAGTTATGGGGGGGATATGGACGAGCAGTACTTC. Translation gives CASSYGGDMDEQYF.

This clone was recorded once. The rearrangement links TRBV27 to TRBJ2-1; 12 bases align to TRBD2. Germline trimming cut 5 bases from V and 0 bases from J; bases unmatched to any gene: 14. Germline V gives CDR1 MNHEY, CDR2 SMNVEV (reference sequence). The CDR3 consists of 20 residues. CDR3 amino acids: CASSAILAGGPQSSYNEQFF. The CDR3 coding sequence is TGTGCCAGCAGTGCGATACTAGCGGGAGGCCCACAAAGCTCCTACAATGAGCAGTTCTTC.

The chain couples TRBV10-3 to TRBJ2-5; the D gene is possibly TRBD2 (6 bases). The germline V and J ends were trimmed by 2 bases and 5 bases, with 9 bases remaining between them. Germline V gives CDR1 ENHRY, CDR2 SYGVKD. CDR3 length equals 13 residues. CDR3: CAISEKGRETQYF. The CDR3 DNA follows: TGTGCCATCAGTGAGAAGGGGAGGGAGACCCAGTACTTC.

The CDR3 coding sequence is TGTGCCAGCAGCTTGGGACGCAACTCCTACGAGCAGTACTTC. Its protein is CASSLGRNSYEQYF. The chain is built from TRBV5-8 and TRBJ2-7; no definite D call. The CDR3 length is 14 residues. Germline CDR1 is SGHTS and CDR2 is YDEGEE. Trimming stripped 0 bases from V and 0 bases from J, with 7 bases between.

This sequence joins TRBV5-4 and TRBJ2-7; no firm D call. Per germline, CDR1 SGHNT and CDR2 YYREEE (reference sequence). This CDR3 has 14 amino acids. V was pared by 0 bases and J by 2 bases, with 9 bases between. The CDR3 loop reads CASSLGPDPYEQYF. CDR3 nucleotides: TGTGCCAGCAGCTTGGGACCCGACCCCTACGAGCAGTACTTC.

The chain is built from TRBV29-1 and TRBJ1-1; D remains ambiguous. V lost 0 bases, J lost 4 bases, and 12 bases lay in between. The CDR3 sequence is 14 residues long. The germline V gene encodes CDR1 SQVTM and CDR2 ANQGSEA. CDR3 sequence: CSVEELVGGTEAFF. CDR3 nucleotide sequence: TGCAGCGTTGAAGAATTGGTTGGTGGCACTGAAGCTTTCTTT. The complete variable domain, with remaining parts taken from reference TRBV29-1 and TRBJ1-1, reads SAVISQKPSRDICQRGTSLTIQCQVDSQVTMMFWYRQQPGQSLTLIATANQGSEATYESGFVIDKFPISRPNLTFSTLTVSNMSPEDSSIYLCSVEELVGGTEAFFGQGTRLTVV.

The rearrangement links TRBV9 to TRBJ2-7, with TRBD2 matching over 9 bases. The length of the CDR3 is 15 residues. Germline V CDR1 and CDR2: SGDLS, YYNGEE. V trimming: 2 bases; J trimming: 2 bases; junction bases outside the gene matches: 5. CDR3 protein: CASSVTSGNAYEQYF. The DNA for the CDR3 is TGTGCCAGCAGCGTGACTAGCGGAAATGCCTACGAGCAGTACTTC.

The chain combines TRBV2 with TRBJ1-1; D is ambiguous. Germline assignment: CDR1 SNHLY and CDR2 FYNNEI. This CDR3 is 13 amino acids long. The V end lost 4 bases, the J end lost 1 base, and 7 bases lay between the germline ends. CDR3: CASSARGNTEAFF. In DNA, the CDR3 is TGTGCCAGCAGTGCTCGGGGGAACACTGAAGCTTTCTTT. The full variable domain, completed using reference TRBV2 and TRBJ1-1, is EPEVTQTPSHQVTQMGQEVILRCVPISNHLYFYWYRQILGQKVEFLVSFYNNEISEKSEIFDDQFSVERPDGSNFTLKIRSTKLEDSAMYFCASSARGNTEAFFGQGTRLTVV.

This chain uses TRBV7-9 with TRBJ2-7; 9 bases are a match to TRBD1. V trimming: 5 bases; J trimming: 3 bases; junction bases outside the gene matches: 14. In germline, CDR1 is SEHNR, CDR2 FQNEAQ (reference sequence). This CDR3 contains 17 residues. The CDR3 loop is CASSLRDRAGLIYEQYF. For the CDR3, the DNA is TGTGCCAGCAGCCTCCGGGACAGGGCCGGCTTGATCTACGAGCAGTACTTC.

The genes are TRBV5-6 and TRBJ1-4; 12 nucleotides align to TRBD1. CDR1 and CDR2 (germline): SGHDT, YYEEEE. The trim removed 5 bases at V and 6 bases at J, leaving 8 bases unmatched. CDR3 length: 16 amino acids. CDR3 residues: CASRAGTGGAYEKLFF. The CDR3 nucleotides read TGTGCCAGCAGGGCTGGGACAGGGGGCGCGTATGAAAAACTGTTTTTT.